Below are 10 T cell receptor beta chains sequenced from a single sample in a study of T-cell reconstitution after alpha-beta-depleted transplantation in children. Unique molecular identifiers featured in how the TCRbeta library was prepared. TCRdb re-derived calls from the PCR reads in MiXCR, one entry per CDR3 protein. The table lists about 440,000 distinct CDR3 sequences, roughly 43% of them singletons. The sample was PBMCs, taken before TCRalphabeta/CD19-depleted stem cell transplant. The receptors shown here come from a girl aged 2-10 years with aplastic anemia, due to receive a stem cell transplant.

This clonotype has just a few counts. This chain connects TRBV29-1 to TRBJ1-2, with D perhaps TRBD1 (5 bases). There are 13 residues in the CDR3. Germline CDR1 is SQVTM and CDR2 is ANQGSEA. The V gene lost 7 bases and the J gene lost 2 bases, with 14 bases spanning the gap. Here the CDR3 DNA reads TGCAGCGACCTGGGAAGGGGAAACTATGGCTACACCTTC. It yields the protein CSDLGRGNYGYTF.

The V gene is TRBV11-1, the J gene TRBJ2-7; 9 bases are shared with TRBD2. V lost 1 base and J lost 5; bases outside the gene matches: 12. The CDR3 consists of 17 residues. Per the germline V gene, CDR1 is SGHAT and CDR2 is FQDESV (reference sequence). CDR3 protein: CASSLVEALAGMNEQYF. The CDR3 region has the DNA TGTGCCAGCAGCTTAGTAGAGGCGCTAGCGGGGATGAACGAGCAGTACTTC.

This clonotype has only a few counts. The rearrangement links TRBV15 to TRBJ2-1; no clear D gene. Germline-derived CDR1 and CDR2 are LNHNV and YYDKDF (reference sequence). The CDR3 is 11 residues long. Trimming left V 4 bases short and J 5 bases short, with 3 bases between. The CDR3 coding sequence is TGTGCCACCAGCACCCACAATGAGCAGTTCTTC. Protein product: CATSTHNEQFF.

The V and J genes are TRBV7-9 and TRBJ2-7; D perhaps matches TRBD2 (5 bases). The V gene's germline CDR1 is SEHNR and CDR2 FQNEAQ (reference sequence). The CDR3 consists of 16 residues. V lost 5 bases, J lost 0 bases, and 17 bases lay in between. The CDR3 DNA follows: TGTGCCAGCAGCGGAGGACTGAACCGGGCCTCCTACGAGCAGTACTTC. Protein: CASSGGLNRASYEQYF.

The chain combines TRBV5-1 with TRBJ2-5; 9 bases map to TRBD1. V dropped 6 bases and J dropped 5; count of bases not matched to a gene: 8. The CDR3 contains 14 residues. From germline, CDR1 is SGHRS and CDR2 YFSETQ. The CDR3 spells CASTTRTGDETQYF. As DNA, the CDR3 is TGCGCCAGCACGACCCGGACAGGGGACGAGACCCAGTACTTC.

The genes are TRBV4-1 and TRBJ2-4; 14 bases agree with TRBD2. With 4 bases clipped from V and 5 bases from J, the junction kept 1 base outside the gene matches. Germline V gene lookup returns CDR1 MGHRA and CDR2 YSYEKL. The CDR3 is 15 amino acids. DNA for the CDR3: TGCGCCAGCAGCCGGGGACTAGCGGGAGAAAACATTCAGTACTTC. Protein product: CASSRGLAGENIQYF.

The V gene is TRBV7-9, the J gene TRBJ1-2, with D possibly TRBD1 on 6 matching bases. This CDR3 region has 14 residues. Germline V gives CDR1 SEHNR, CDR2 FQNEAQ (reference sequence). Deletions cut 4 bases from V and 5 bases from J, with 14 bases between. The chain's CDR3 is CASSSQTGPYGYTF. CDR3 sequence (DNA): TGTGCCAGCAGCTCGCAGACAGGACCTTATGGCTACACCTTC.

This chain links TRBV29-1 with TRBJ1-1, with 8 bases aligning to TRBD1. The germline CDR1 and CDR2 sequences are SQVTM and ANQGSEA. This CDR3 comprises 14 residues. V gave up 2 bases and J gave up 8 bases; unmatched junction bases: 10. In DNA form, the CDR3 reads TGCAGCGTTGAAACCCAAGCAGGGGGCAGAGAAGCTTTCTTT. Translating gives CSVETQAGGREAFF.

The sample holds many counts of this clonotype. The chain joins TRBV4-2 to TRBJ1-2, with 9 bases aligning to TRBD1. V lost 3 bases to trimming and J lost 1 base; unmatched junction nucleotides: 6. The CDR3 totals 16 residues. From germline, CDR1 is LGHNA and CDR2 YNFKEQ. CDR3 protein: CASSHQQGASNYGYTF. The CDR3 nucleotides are TGTGCCAGCAGCCATCAACAGGGGGCGAGTAACTATGGCTACACCTTC.

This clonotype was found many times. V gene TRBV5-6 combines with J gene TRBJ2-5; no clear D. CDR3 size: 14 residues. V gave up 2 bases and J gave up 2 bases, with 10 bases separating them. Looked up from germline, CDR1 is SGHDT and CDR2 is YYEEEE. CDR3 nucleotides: TGTGCCAGCAGCTTCGTGGGCAGGCAAGAGACCCAGTACTTC. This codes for CASSFVGRQETQYF.